Sequencing of this T cell receptor (beta chain) was carried out in a study of blood T cell repertoires in COVID-19. Clones were read by immunoSEQ multiplex PCR, and TCRdb kept only the in-frame ones, dropping some. The sample lists about 270,000 clones, 81% occurring once. The ends lost 6 bases at V and 5 bases at J; junction bases unmatched: 4. This CDR3 has 13 residues. Germline values: CDR1 SGHAT, CDR2 FQNNGV. The TCR comes from a woman in her sixties with active or convalescent COVID-19. The rearrangement links TRBV11-2 to TRBJ1-3; 7 bases are shared with TRBD1. Sequencing was done on a sample of peripheral blood. CDR3 loop: CASSGTVRNTIYF. The CDR3 region has the DNA TGTGCCAGCAGTGGGACAGTGCGAAACACCATATATTTT.